These 31 T cell receptor beta chains came from one sample sequenced in a study of T cells in Graves' hyperthyroidism and ophthalmopathy. Amplified regions were TCR beta CDR3 sequences from RNA transcripts. HTBI primers drove first-round RT-PCR of the TCR CDR3. Using its own MiXCR run on the multiplex PCR reads, TCRdb lists one record per CDR3 protein. The data contain about 300,000 distinct CDR3 sequences, about 25% of them singletons. The sequencing sample was made of blood. These receptors came from a man aged 35 to 55 with Graves' hyperthyroidism that later progressed to Graves' ophthalmopathy.

This clonotype was detected ten times or more. V usage is TRBV28 and J usage is TRBJ2-7; D might be TRBD1 (5 bases). The CDR3 has 14 residues. Trimming removed 5 bases from V and 3 bases from J, with 14 bases in between. The germline CDR1 and CDR2 sequences are MDHEN and SYDVKM. The DNA for the CDR3 is TGTGCCAGCAGTAGAGGTCCTCAGGGCTACGAGCAGTACTTC. Translated: CASSRGPQGYEQYF.

This clonotype was found many times. The genes are TRBV14 and TRBJ2-7; possible D gene TRBD1, 5 bases. This CDR3 spans 13 amino acids. V dropped 4 bases and J dropped 4 bases, with 11 bases sitting between them. Germline CDR1 reads SGHDN; CDR2 reads FVKESK. The chain's CDR3 is CASSLAGRYEQYF. The CDR3 DNA follows: TGTGCCAGCAGCCTTGCAGGGCGGTACGAGCAGTACTTC.

This clonotype showed up many times. This chain connects TRBV28 to TRBJ2-7, with 7 positions matching TRBD2. Trimming took 5 bases from V and 7 from J; bases not matched to a gene: 20. The CDR3 is 17 residues long. Per germline, CDR1 MDHEN and CDR2 SYDVKM. The CDR3 coding sequence is TGTGCCAGCAGTCCAACGACCCCGGGACTAACCTTTGTAGAGCAGTACTTC. Encoded protein: CASSPTTPGLTFVEQYF. Looking up the rest from reference TRBV28 and TRBJ2-7 gives the full variable domain: DVKVTQSSRYLVKRTGEKVFLECVQDMDHENMFWYRQDPGLGLRLIYFSYDVKMKEKGDIPEGYSVSREKKERFSLILESASTNQTSMYLCASSPTTPGLTFVEQYFGPGTRLTVT.

This clonotype occurred many times. This rearrangement joins TRBV20-1 to TRBJ1-1; D is possibly TRBD1 (5 bases). The CDR3 consists of 15 residues. V was trimmed by 0 bases and J by 4 bases, leaving 15 bases between them. CDR1 and CDR2 (germline): DFQATT, SNEGSKA (reference sequence). The CDR3 region has the DNA TGCAGTGCTAGAGATCATGGGGGACTGGGCACTGAAGCTTTCTTT. Translation gives CSARDHGGLGTEAFF.

This clonotype has at least ten counts. This chain joins TRBV12-3 or TRBV12-4 and TRBJ2-2, with a weak D call TRBD2 (5 bases). CDR3 length: 16 amino acids. Between the trimmed V and J ends, which lost 3 bases and 1 base, there was a span of 12 bases. The CDR3 DNA follows: TGTGCCAGCAGTTTGAGGGCGGCATTGAACACCGGGGAGCTGTTTTTT. Its translation: CASSLRAALNTGELFF.

This clonotype was observed at least ten times. In DNA form, the CDR3 reads TGTGCCAGCCTACCCCGACTAGCGGGAGACTACGAGCAGTACTTC. This encodes CASLPRLAGDYEQYF. The chain has TRBV28 and TRBJ2-7, with TRBD2 identical over 12 bases. Losses at the gene ends were 8 bases for V and 3 bases for J; bases not matched to a gene: 8. CDR1 MDHEN and CDR2 SYDVKM come from the germline V gene. The length of the CDR3 is 15 residues.

This clonotype came up many times. The genes are TRBV30 and TRBJ2-6, with D unresolved. V lost 4 bases to trimming and J lost 1 base, with 5 bases between them. Germline V gives CDR1 GTSNPN, CDR2 SVGIG (reference sequence). The CDR3 has 13 residues. CDR3 residues: CAWTLSGANVLTF. DNA for the CDR3: TGTGCCTGGACCCTTTCTGGGGCCAACGTCCTGACTTTC.

This clonotype was counted a few times. This chain connects TRBV6-5 to TRBJ1-2, with TRBD1 identical over 8 bases. V trimming: 0 bases; J trimming: 4 bases; junction bases outside the gene matches: 4. Germline-derived CDR1 and CDR2 are MNHEY and SVGAGI. The CDR3 loop spans 15 amino acids. The CDR3 DNA sequence: TGTGCCAGCAGTTACTCTCGGGACAGGAGCTATGGCTACACCTTC. Amino acids: CASSYSRDRSYGYTF.

This clonotype was observed many times. J is TRBJ2-7 and V is TRBV5-1; possibly TRBD2 for D (6 bases). The CDR3 has 13 residues. Deletions cut 2 bases from V and 5 bases from J, with 11 bases between. Germline V CDR1 and CDR2: SGHRS, YFSETQ. CDR3 coding DNA: TGCGCCAGCAGCTTCGGAGGGGTGGACGAGCAGTACTTC. It yields the protein CASSFGGVDEQYF.

This clonotype was picked up many times. The genes are TRBV28 and TRBJ2-7, with 13 bases aligning to TRBD2. Germline V gene sequence: CDR1 MDHEN, CDR2 SYDVKM. The CDR3 extends over 11 amino acids. CDR3 nucleotides: TGTACTAGCGGGAGGGGCTACGAGCAGTACTTC. Translating gives CTSGRGYEQYF.

This clonotype was picked up many times. V gene TRBV12-3 or TRBV12-4 combines with J gene TRBJ1-3; the D is unclear. This CDR3 has 13 amino acids. V was shortened by 6 bases and J by 0 bases, with 6 bases between the two germline ends. The CDR3 is CASRMISGNTIYF. In DNA form, the CDR3 reads TGTGCCAGCAGGATGATCTCTGGAAACACCATATATTTT.

This clonotype appeared many times. The rearrangement uses TRBV20-1 and TRBJ2-7; 7 bases line up with TRBD1. Germline V gene lookup returns CDR1 DFQATT and CDR2 SNEGSKA (reference sequence). The CDR3 totals 14 residues. Losses at the gene ends were 0 bases for V and 2 bases for J; bases not matched to a gene: 4. Here the CDR3 DNA reads TGCAGTGCTAGAGATCTCACAGGGGCCTACGAGCAGTACTTC. This gives the protein CSARDLTGAYEQYF.

This clonotype was picked up many times. V usage is TRBV7-3 and J usage is TRBJ2-2; tentative D call: TRBD2 (7 bases). From germline, CDR1 is SGHTA and CDR2 FQGTGA. The CDR3 runs 16 residues. The V end was cut by 4 bases, the J end by 4 bases, with 16 bases between. CDR3 protein: CASSYPQGGGTGELFF. The CDR3 nucleotides are TGTGCCAGCAGCTACCCCCAGGGAGGGGGCACCGGGGAGCTGTTTTTT.

This chain uses TRBV6-1 with TRBJ1-1, with D perhaps TRBD1 (6 bases). Germline assignment: CDR1 MNHNS and CDR2 SASEGT. The V gene lost 6 bases and the J gene lost 4 bases, with 12 bases spanning the gap. This CDR3 region has 13 residues. CDR3 protein: CASRETGSTEAFF. DNA for the CDR3: TGTGCCAGCAGAGAAACAGGGAGCACTGAAGCTTTCTTT.

This chain connects TRBV5-1 to TRBJ2-7; 8 positions agree with TRBD2. The length of the CDR3 is 17 residues. Germline V lookup: CDR1 SGHRS, CDR2 YFSETQ. With V trimmed by 1 base and J by 2 bases, 11 bases remained unmatched. CDR3 region: CASSLYLREGQTYEQYF. In DNA form, the CDR3 reads TGCGCCAGCAGCTTGTACCTTCGGGAGGGCCAGACCTACGAGCAGTACTTC.

This clonotype was counted many times. This sequence joins TRBV10-3 and TRBJ1-1, with D unresolved. V was pared by 5 bases and J by 1 base, with 11 bases between. Germline V gene sequence: CDR1 ENHRY, CDR2 SYGVKD. CDR3 size: 14 residues. The CDR3 is CAISLNDKNTEAFF. CDR3 in DNA: TGTGCCATCAGTTTAAACGACAAGAACACTGAAGCTTTCTTT.

This chain uses TRBV27 with TRBJ2-7; TRBD1 agrees at 8 bases. The junction had 8 bases not matched to a gene; V was cut back by 5 bases and J by 2 bases. Germline loops: CDR1 MNHEY, CDR2 SMNVEV (reference sequence). This CDR3 is 15 amino acids long. The CDR3 DNA is TGTGCCAGCAGTCTCTCGTGGGACAGGACCTACGAGCAGTACTTC. Translated, it gives CASSLSWDRTYEQYF.

The V gene is TRBV14, the J gene TRBJ2-7, with D possibly matching TRBD1 (5 bases). CDR3 size: 14 residues. Germline CDR1 and CDR2: SGHDN and FVKESK. V was clipped by 2 bases and J by 0 bases, with 8 bases between them. The CDR3 bases are TGTGCCAGCAGCCAAAACAGGTTCTCCTACGAGCAGTACTTC. Translated, it gives CASSQNRFSYEQYF.

Ten or more counts support this clonotype. The chain combines TRBV4-3 with TRBJ2-7; a weak D match, TRBD1 (5 bases). The CDR3 is 17 residues long. The germline CDR1 and CDR2 sequences are LGHNA and YSLEER. The V end lost 0 bases, the J end lost 3 bases, and 18 bases lay between the germline ends. The CDR3 here is CASSQEWGGVAVYEQYF. In DNA, the CDR3 is TGCGCCAGCAGCCAAGAATGGGGCGGTGTGGCCGTCTACGAGCAGTACTTC.

This clonotype has just a few counts. The V call is TRBV27, the J call TRBJ2-7, with D possibly TRBD2 on 5 matching bases. This CDR3 is 11 amino acids long. Trimming removed 8 bases at V and 6 bases at J, with 11 bases between. Per the germline V gene, CDR1 is MNHEY and CDR2 is SMNVEV (reference sequence). CDR3 nucleotide sequence: TGTGCCAGCGGGAGTCAAGGCGAGCAGTACTTC. It encodes CASGSQGEQYF.

This clonotype was counted ten times or more. This chain links TRBV12-3 or TRBV12-4 with TRBJ2-7; D remains unclear. The V end was cut by 3 bases, the J end by 4 bases, with 13 bases between. There are 14 residues in the CDR3. CDR3: CASSFGLGVYEQYF. CDR3 DNA sequence: TGTGCCAGCAGTTTTGGGCTTGGGGTATACGAGCAGTACTTC.

This clonotype occurred once. The rearrangement joins TRBV7-9 to TRBJ1-2; D not certain. The CDR3 spans 14 residues. Germline assignment: CDR1 SEHNR and CDR2 FQNEAQ (reference sequence). V was clipped by 4 bases and J by 3 bases, with 12 bases between them. The CDR3 DNA sequence: TGTGCCAGCAGCTACACCGCCGGGGACTATGGCTACACCTTC. It is translated as CASSYTAGDYGYTF.

This clonotype has a count of ten or more. The rearrangement joins TRBV7-9 to TRBJ2-2; D unclear. The V end lost 5 bases, the J end lost 8 bases, and 6 bases lay between the germline ends. This CDR3 is built from 11 residues. CDR1 and CDR2 (germline): SEHNR, FQNEAQ (reference sequence). The CDR3: CASSEVGELFF. CDR3 nucleotide sequence: TGTGCCAGCAGCGAGGTGGGGGAGCTGTTTTTT.

This clonotype was detected ten times or more. The CDR3 nucleotides read TGCAGTGCCCGAGGGGGCGGACAAGGGGGCACTGAAGCTTTCTTT. It translates to CSARGGGQGGTEAFF. The rearrangement joins TRBV20-1 to TRBJ1-1; 7 bases line up with TRBD1. The germline V gene has CDR1 DFQATT and CDR2 SNEGSKA (reference sequence). The CDR3 has 15 residues. V trimming: 6 bases; J trimming: 4 bases; junction bases outside the gene matches: 14.

This clonotype was found many times. This chain joins TRBV12-3 or TRBV12-4 and TRBJ2-5; D gene ambiguous. V lost 7 bases and J lost 4, with 13 bases in between. The CDR3 contains 13 residues. CDR3 amino acids: CASTFTGLETQYF. The CDR3 nucleotides read TGTGCCAGCACTTTCACTGGTTTAGAGACCCAGTACTTC.

The CDR3: CASSTPRWGNTEAFF. The CDR3 DNA is TGTGCCAGCAGTACCCCTCGCTGGGGCAACACTGAAGCTTTCTTT. The chain uses TRBV6-1 and TRBJ1-1; perhaps TRBD1 as D (5 bases). The CDR3 sequence is 15 residues long. Between the trimmed V and J ends, which lost 5 bases and 2 bases, there was a span of 15 bases. The germline V gene has CDR1 MNHNS and CDR2 SASEGT.

This chain links TRBV30 with TRBJ2-5, with 8 nucleotides matching TRBD2. V was clipped by 3 bases and J by 2 bases; unmatched bases: 8. Per germline, CDR1 GTSNPN and CDR2 SVGIG (reference sequence). The CDR3 consists of 15 residues. The CDR3, as DNA: TGTGCCTGGAGAGACCTGACTAGCGTACAAGAGACCCAGTACTTC. Protein: CAWRDLTSVQETQYF.

This clonotype occurred many times. The rearrangement joins TRBV27 to TRBJ1-1, with 10 bases lining up with TRBD1. This CDR3 is 15 amino acids long. CDR1 MNHEY and CDR2 SMNVEV come from the germline V gene (reference sequence). The V and J ends lost 5 bases and 5 bases, in that order; junction bases with no gene match: 8. CDR3 loop: CASSRPGQGSTEAFF. DNA for the CDR3: TGTGCCAGCAGTCGCCCGGGACAGGGGAGTACTGAAGCTTTCTTT.

This clonotype was found many times. Being one base from a much bigger clone, this may be a read error. This chain links TRBV12-3 or TRBV12-4 with TRBJ2-7, with 14 bases lining up with TRBD2. The V gene end was trimmed by 5 bases and the J gene end by 4 bases; junction bases not matched to a gene: 13. CDR3 length: 18 residues. The CDR3 is CASSLETSGRASPYEQYF. Written as DNA, the CDR3 is TGTGCCAGCAGTCTCGAGACTAGCGGGAGGGCCAGCCCATACGAGCAGTACTTC.

The rearrangement uses TRBV6-1 and TRBJ1-1; perhaps TRBD1 as D (5 bases). The CDR3 is 15 amino acids. V gave up 5 bases and J gave up 4 bases, with 17 bases separating them. Per germline, CDR1 MNHNS and CDR2 SASEGT. The CDR3 protein is CASSITGTFGTEAFF. CDR3 bases: TGTGCCAGCAGTATAACGGGGACTTTTGGCACTGAAGCTTTCTTT.

This clonotype was detected ten times or more. The chain combines TRBV20-1 with TRBJ2-4; 7 bases are shared with TRBD1. The V gene end was trimmed by 0 bases and the J gene end by 6 bases; junction bases not matched to a gene: 5. The CDR3 totals 14 residues. Germline V CDR1 and CDR2: DFQATT, SNEGSKA (reference sequence). CDR3 loop: CSAREKGAINIQYF. DNA for the CDR3: TGCAGTGCTAGAGAAAAGGGGGCGATAAACATTCAGTACTTC.